Included here is one T cell receptor (beta chain) sequence, with context. Ten or more counts support this clonotype. Its cognate antigen has yet to be identified. The input lacks base qualities; no much larger clone sits a single base away. The data derive from a study of molecular identifiers for immune sequencing clone quantification (dated by TCRdb to about 2018). Background for the entire study: For a replicate experiment, RNA from about 20,000 or 100,000 naive CD8 T cells was divided into five aliquots, of which four were sequenced. This methods study used CD8 T cells to benchmark TCR RNA copy counting and molecular-identifier clustering-based TCR repertoire sequencing (MIDCIRS). Study-wide findings and limitations: Spiked-in Jurkat TCR RNA equal to a single cell's worth was reported to be detectable even within 1,100,000 naive CD8 T cells. Without barcode sub-clustering, chimeric consensus sequences inflated TCR diversity; chimeras reached as high as 47%. Identical TCR molecules sharing a barcode could cause highly expanded clone sizes to be underestimated. Modeling estimated around 3.2 recovered TCR RNA copies per cell, compared with approximately 10 by digital PCR, which implies about 32% capture efficiency. In CMV-specific effector cells, over 97% of molecules were held by clones above 20 RNA copies, whereas under 1% of molecules were held by such clones in naive cells. Spiked-in Jurkat TCR RNA (around eleven copies' worth), which is not part of the donor repertoire, was contained in the naive libraries.

The V end loses 0 bases and the J end loses 4 bases, and a stretch of 11 bases separates them. The CDR3 goes from the cysteine to the phenylalanine over 14 residues. The CDR3 DNA has 42 bases and is translated from base 1. Via the germline V gene, CDR1 is SGDLS and CDR2 YYNGEE. Naive CD8 T cell libraries were made from about 20,000 to 1,000,000 sorted cells using 10%, 30% or 50% of purified RNA. Naive CD8 T cells were FACS-sorted as CD8+CD4-CCR7+CD45RA+ on a BD FACSAria II into RLT Plus buffer. Ten to eleven TCR copies' worth of Jurkat RNA were spiked into roughly 20,000-1,000,000 naive CD8 T cell samples to test detection sensitivity. CD8 T cells were enriched with RosetteSep CD8+ T Cell Enrichment Cocktail and Ficoll-Paque, followed by ACK red cell lysis. Library creation used PCR. Sequenced on an Illumina HiSeq 4000. Bulk TCR libraries were generated as previously described, with the TCR primers listed in Table S5 used. Total RNA was purified with the Qiagen AllPrep DNA/RNA kit. Reads from multiple sequencing runs of the same library were pooled before analysis. In the original analysis: Reads were retained only if their TCR constant sequence matched exactly, and those retained reads were trimmed to 150 nt and grouped according to their 12-nt molecular barcodes. Reads in each barcode group were sub-clustered using a 15% Levenshtein threshold, and a quality-weighted consensus sequence was built for each RNA molecule. Non-functional sequences were filtered out, along with any lower-count sequence sitting one edit away from another sequence. On the basis of fitting two negative binomial distributions, barcode sub-clusters with fewer than 20% of the maximum read count were discarded. The public reads were reanalyzed by TCRdb: fastp trimming at Q25, MiXCR alignment, in-frame beta chains only. Rows matching on CDR3 protein sequence are summarized as one entry with the most common DNA and genes. In this record, the V and J calls reflect TCRdb's handling and not the investigators' own analysis. The sample table shows just under 650,000 distinct CDR3 sequences, and about 20% are seen once. The ten biggest clones cover around 0.86% of the sample.

This chain is built from TRBV9 and TRBJ2-7, with no confidently assigned D gene. The sequenced sample consisted of naive CD8+ T cells from blood, with Jurkat cell RNA spiked in. Read against the paper, the sample's cell subset or site label means: FACS-sorted CD8+CD4-CCR7+CD45RA+ naive T cells. The clonotype originates from a human donor in good health. Some libraries in this study had Jurkat cell RNA spiked in. The DNA is as follows: TGTGCCAGCAGCGTAGCTCAGGTAGGGTACGAGCAGTACTTC. Its protein reads: CASSVAQVGYEQYF.